The 20 T cell receptor beta chains below were found in one sample sequenced in a study of T-cell memory formation after mild COVID-19. Each CDR3 protein gets one entry after TCRdb re-called the 5' RACE reads with MiXCR. The sample lists more than 350,000 distinct CDR3 sequences; over 20% were seen once. Input material: PBMCs or a T cell subset sorted from them (not recorded which). These receptors were taken from an adult woman who had mild COVID-19 (a few samples of this study predate the infection). Cell type and time point are not known.

The gene calls are TRBV20-1 and TRBJ2-7; TRBD2 agrees at 7 bases. J gave up 0 bases and V 6 bases, and 2 bases lay outside the gene matches. The CDR3 has 12 amino acids. Germline V lookup: CDR1 DFQATT, CDR2 SNEGSKA (reference sequence). CDR3 residues: CSAGRASYEQYF. The CDR3 DNA reads as TGCAGTGCAGGGAGGGCCTCCTACGAGCAGTACTTC.

This clonotype was seen more than once but under ten times. The CDR3 DNA reads TGTGCCAGCAGCCTCCACAGGGATGGCTCACCCCTCCACTTT. Its protein is CASSLHRDGSPLHF. The chain is built from TRBV27 and TRBJ1-6; maybe TRBD1 (6 bases). Germline assignment: CDR1 MNHEY and CDR2 SMNVEV (reference sequence). This CDR3 contains 14 residues. V lost 6 bases and J lost 10, with 16 bases in between.

V and J are TRBV2 and TRBJ2-1, with TRBD2 matching 7 bases. This CDR3 region has 14 residues. V dropped 9 bases and J dropped 6; count of bases not matched to a gene: 11. CDR1 and CDR2 (germline): SNHLY, FYNNEI. The CDR3 coding sequence is TGTGCCAGTCAAGAGGGCTCTAGCGGCAATGAGCAGTTCTTC. Translated: CASQEGSSGNEQFF.

The chain combines TRBV6-5 with TRBJ2-1; no clear D. This CDR3 spans 15 amino acids. Germline lookup yields CDR1 MNHEY and CDR2 SVGAGI. The germline V and J ends were trimmed by 5 bases and 5 bases, with 16 bases remaining between them. The CDR3 DNA sequence: TGTGCCAGCAGTCCATCTCTTGGTGGGGACAATGAGCAGTTCTTC. This translates into CASSPSLGGDNEQFF.

The chain couples TRBV7-2 to TRBJ1-5; D is possibly TRBD1 (6 bases). Germline V CDR1 and CDR2: SGHTA, FQGNSA. The germline V and J ends were trimmed by 8 bases and 5 bases, with 13 bases remaining between them. The length of the CDR3 is 13 residues. The CDR3 nucleotides are TGTGCCAGCGAGAACGGGGGGCATCAGCCCCAGCATTTT. Amino acids: CASENGGHQPQHF.

The V call is TRBV4-2, the J call TRBJ1-1; D call uncertain. The CDR3 runs 12 residues. V was clipped by 1 base and J by 8 bases, with 8 bases between them. The germline CDR1 and CDR2 sequences are LGHNA and YNFKEQ. The CDR3 DNA is TGTGCCAGCAGCCAAGGGCCCGGCGAAGCTTTCTTT. This translates into CASSQGPGEAFF.

This clonotype was counted between two and nine times. This chain links TRBV5-1 with TRBJ2-7; D unclear. Trimming cost V 3 bases and J 7 bases, with 17 bases left between them. The CDR3 loop spans 14 amino acids. CDR1 SGHRS and CDR2 YFSETQ come from the germline V gene. As DNA, the CDR3 is TGCGCCAGCAGCTGGAATGGTCCTCCGGGTGAGCAGTACTTC. Amino acids: CASSWNGPPGEQYF. The full variable domain, completed using reference TRBV5-1 and TRBJ2-7, is KAGVTQTPRYLIKTRGQQVTLSCSPISGHRSVSWYQQTPGQGLQFLFEYFSETQRNKGNFPGRFSGRQFSNSRSEMNVSTLELGDSALYLCASSWNGPPGEQYFGPGTRLTVT.

This clonotype was detected only a few times. The V call is TRBV20-1, the J call TRBJ2-7; tentatively, D is TRBD2 (5 bases). The germline CDR1 and CDR2 sequences are DFQATT and SNEGSKA (reference sequence). The CDR3 spans 13 residues. Trimming removed 6 bases from V and 2 bases from J, with 14 bases in between. The CDR3 DNA is TGCAGTGCCACACCCGGGAAGACCTACGAGCAGTACTTC. The encoded protein is CSATPGKTYEQYF.

This clonotype was seen at least ten times. CDR3 nucleotide sequence: TGTGCCAGCAGTTTAAGACAGAACTACAATGAGCAGTTCTTC. Amino acid sequence: CASSLRQNYNEQFF. The chain uses TRBV12-3 or TRBV12-4 and TRBJ2-1; weak D call: TRBD1 (5 bases). V dropped 2 bases and J dropped 3 bases, with 8 bases sitting between them. This CDR3 has 14 residues.

In its sample, this clonotype was seen a few times. The chain combines TRBV4-2 with TRBJ2-3, with TRBD2 matching over 8 bases. Germline V lookup: CDR1 LGHNA, CDR2 YNFKEQ. The CDR3 has 15 residues. Unmatched junction bases numbered 4, after V lost 4 bases and J lost 1 base. The CDR3 protein is CASSLPAGGTDTQYF. The CDR3 nucleotides are TGTGCCAGCAGCCTTCCAGCGGGGGGCACAGATACGCAGTATTTT.

This chain uses TRBV6-5 with TRBJ2-1, with D tentatively TRBD1 (6 bases). V was cut by 5 bases and J by 9 bases, with 17 bases left in between. Germline-derived CDR1 and CDR2 are MNHEY and SVGAGI. The CDR3 is 14 amino acids. The CDR3 DNA reads as TGTGCCAGCAGTCCAACAGGGCCGATGGGTGAGCAGTTCTTC. Amino acid sequence: CASSPTGPMGEQFF.

This clonotype was seen repeatedly, ten times or more. The gene calls are TRBV29-1 and TRBJ2-5; unclear D gene. The germline CDR1 and CDR2 sequences are SQVTM and ANQGSEA. The CDR3 is made up of 12 amino acids. V dropped 6 bases and J dropped 2 bases, with 10 bases sitting between them. The CDR3 spells CSVAKGQETQYF. CDR3 nucleotides: TGCAGCGTGGCTAAGGGACAAGAGACCCAGTACTTC.

The chain employs TRBV6-1 and TRBJ1-1; possible D gene TRBD1, 5 bases. V was pared by 8 bases and J by 6 bases, with 13 bases between. This CDR3 spans 12 amino acids. CDR1 MNHNS and CDR2 SASEGT come from the germline V gene. The CDR3 here is CASWEGQPEAFF. The CDR3, as DNA: TGTGCCAGCTGGGAGGGGCAGCCTGAAGCTTTCTTT.

This clonotype was recorded a few times. One end of the junction does not line up with germline, which may come from a read error. The V call is TRBV6-6, the J call TRBJ2-3, with D unclear. This CDR3 contains 8 residues. Per germline, CDR1 MNHNY and CDR2 SVGAGI (reference sequence). The CDR3 sequence: CASSFGFW. DNA of the CDR3: TGTGCCAGCAGTTTCGGTTTTTGG.

This clonotype was seen a few times. The chain is built from TRBV29-1 and TRBJ1-2; possibly TRBD1 for D (5 bases). The V gene lost 3 bases and the J gene lost 2 bases, with 10 bases spanning the gap. This CDR3 region has 13 residues. From germline, CDR1 is SQVTM and CDR2 ANQGSEA. The CDR3 DNA reads as TGCAGCGTTGATAGGGGCACCAACTATGGCTACACCTTC. This gives the protein CSVDRGTNYGYTF.

This clonotype was counted between two and nine times. The rearrangement uses TRBV6-2 or TRBV6-3 and TRBJ1-1, with TRBD1 matching 7 bases. This CDR3 is built from 15 residues. Germline CDR1 reads MNHEY; CDR2 reads SVGEGT. With 7 bases clipped from V and 0 bases from J, the junction kept 8 bases outside the gene matches. This chain's CDR3 is CASIPTGALNTEAFF. The CDR3 DNA reads TGTGCCAGCATCCCTACAGGGGCCTTGAACACTGAAGCTTTCTTT.

The V and J genes are TRBV5-1 and TRBJ2-7; D is unclear. Between the trimmed V and J ends, which lost 3 bases and 0 bases, there was a span of 7 bases. CDR1 and CDR2 (germline): SGHRS, YFSETQ. This CDR3 is built from 13 residues. The CDR3: CASSSSPSYEQYF. DNA of the CDR3: TGCGCCAGCAGCTCGTCCCCCTCCTACGAGCAGTACTTC.

The chain links TRBV20-1 to TRBJ1-1; D gene uncertain. With 7 bases removed from V and 1 base from J, the gap between germline ends came to 4 bases. Germline V gene sequence: CDR1 DFQATT, CDR2 SNEGSKA (reference sequence). This CDR3 comprises 10 residues. The CDR3 spells CSGTNTEAFF. The CDR3 bases are TGCAGTGGGACGAACACTGAAGCTTTCTTT.

V is TRBV10-3 and J is TRBJ2-1; TRBD1 is a possible D gene (6 bases). This CDR3 has 12 residues. Germline V gene lookup returns CDR1 ENHRY and CDR2 SYGVKD. V lost 6 bases, J lost 5 bases, and 8 bases lay in between. The CDR3 region is CAIRRTDNEQFF. The CDR3 region has the DNA TGTGCCATCAGACGGACAGACAATGAGCAGTTCTTC.

This clonotype was detected only a few times. V and J are TRBV7-9 and TRBJ2-6; D is ambiguous. The CDR3 length is 16 residues. Germline CDR1 and CDR2: SEHNR and FQNEAQ (reference sequence). The V end lost 5 bases, the J end lost 0 bases, and 11 bases lay between the germline ends. The DNA for the CDR3 is TGTGCCAGCAGCCCACGGACGGTCTCTGGGGCCAACGTCCTGACTTTC. Amino acids: CASSPRTVSGANVLTF.